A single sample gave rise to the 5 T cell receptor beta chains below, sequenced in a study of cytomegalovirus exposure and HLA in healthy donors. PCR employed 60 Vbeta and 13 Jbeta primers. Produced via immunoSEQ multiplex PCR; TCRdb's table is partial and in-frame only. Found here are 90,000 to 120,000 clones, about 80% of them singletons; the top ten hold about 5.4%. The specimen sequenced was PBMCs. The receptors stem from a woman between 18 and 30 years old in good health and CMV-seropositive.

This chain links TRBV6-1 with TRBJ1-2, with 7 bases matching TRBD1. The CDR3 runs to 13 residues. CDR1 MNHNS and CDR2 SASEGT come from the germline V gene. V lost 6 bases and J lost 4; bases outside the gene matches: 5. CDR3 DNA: TGTGCCAGCAGCTATGGACAGGCCTATGGCTACACCTTC. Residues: CASSYGQAYGYTF.

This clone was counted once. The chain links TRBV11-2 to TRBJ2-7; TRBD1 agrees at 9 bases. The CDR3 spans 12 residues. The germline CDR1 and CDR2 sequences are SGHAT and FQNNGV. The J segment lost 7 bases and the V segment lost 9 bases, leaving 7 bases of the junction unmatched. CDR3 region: CASLQGAREQYF. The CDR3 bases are TGTGCCAGTTTACAGGGGGCTCGTGAGCAGTACTTC.

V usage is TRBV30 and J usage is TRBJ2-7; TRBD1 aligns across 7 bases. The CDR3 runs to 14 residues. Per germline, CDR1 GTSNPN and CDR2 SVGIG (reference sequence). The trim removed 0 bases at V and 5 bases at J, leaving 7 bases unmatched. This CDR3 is CAWSVPDRRNEQYF. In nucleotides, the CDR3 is TGTGCCTGGAGTGTACCGGACAGGCGAAACGAGCAGTACTTC.

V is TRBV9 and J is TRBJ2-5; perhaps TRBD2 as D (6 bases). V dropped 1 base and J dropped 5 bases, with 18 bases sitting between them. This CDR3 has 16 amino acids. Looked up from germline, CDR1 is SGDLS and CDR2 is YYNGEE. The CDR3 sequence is CASSVSILAPGETQYF. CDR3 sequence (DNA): TGTGCCAGCAGCGTATCAATCCTAGCGCCGGGGGAGACCCAGTACTTC.

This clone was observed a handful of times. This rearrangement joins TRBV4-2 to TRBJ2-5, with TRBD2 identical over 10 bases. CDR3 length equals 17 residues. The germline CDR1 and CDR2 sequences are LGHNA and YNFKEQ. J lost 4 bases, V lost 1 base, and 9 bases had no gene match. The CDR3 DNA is TGTGCCAGCAGCCAAGTAGGAGCGGGAGGGCATGGAGAGACCCAGTACTTC. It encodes CASSQVGAGGHGETQYF.